This T cell receptor beta chain was retrieved from a study of blood T cell repertoires in COVID-19. Looking at the study overall: The samples span acute and convalescent COVID-19 from the United States, Italy and Spain. Sources were T cells, B-cell-depleted T cells, or PBMCs; the material itself was cDNA or gDNA.

The Seattle patients joined while their infection was active and were tracked longitudinally afterward. Per the authors' pipeline: The authors estimated nucleated cell counts from reference gene primer amplification. Generated by immunoSEQ multiplex PCR, the TCRdb table keeps only in-frame clones and is missing some. The V and J calls and the clone size are those of that table, but D and trimming were determined from the DNA. The table includes about 330,000 clones, roughly 87% detected once. There are 16 residues in the CDR3. V shed 1 base and J 6 bases; nucleotides not matched to a gene: 9. The germline V gene encodes CDR1 LNHDA and CDR2 SQIVND (reference sequence).

The V call is TRBV19, the J call TRBJ1-5; 7 bases line up with TRBD1. Sequenced sample: peripheral blood. This clonotype originated in a man aged 25-45 years with COVID-19, enrolled during active disease. The CDR3 sequence: CASSIGGPGGGQPQHF. For the CDR3, the DNA is TGTGCCAGTAGTATAGGAGGACCAGGGGGTGGTCAGCCCCAGCATTTT.